A single sample is the source of the 30 T cell receptor beta chains below, sequenced in a study of T-cell reconstitution after alpha-beta-depleted transplantation in children. It was with unique molecular identifiers that the TCRbeta library was prepared. TCRdb re-called the PCR reads with MiXCR, one entry per CDR3 protein. Here the sample spans a few hundred thousand distinct CDR3 sequences, over 10% being singletons. The input for sequencing was PBMCs, mostly from graft donor cells, taken 360 days after TCRalphabeta/CD19-depleted stem cell transplant. The receptors stem from a male patient aged 10 to 17 who had a stem cell transplant for acute myeloid leukemia, so the T cells may come from the graft donor.

This clonotype has at least ten counts. The V gene is TRBV12-3 or TRBV12-4, the J gene TRBJ2-1; 14 nucleotides match TRBD2. V trimming: 5 bases; J trimming: 6 bases; junction bases outside the gene matches: 6. CDR3 size: 16 residues. The CDR3 region has the DNA TGTGCCAGCAGTCCGACTAGCGGGAGGGCCGGCAATGAGCAGTTCTTC. Residues: CASSPTSGRAGNEQFF.

This clonotype was seen ten or more times. This chain uses TRBV29-1 with TRBJ2-7, with TRBD2 matching over 13 bases. With 5 bases clipped from V and 3 bases from J, the junction kept 7 bases outside the gene matches. The CDR3 covers 15 residues. CDR1 is SQVTM and CDR2 is ANQGSEA in the germline V gene. The CDR3 DNA reads TGCAGCGTTACGACTAGCGGGAGGCCCGACTACGAGCAGTACTTC. It specifies CSVTTSGRPDYEQYF.

The sample holds a few counts of this clonotype. The rearrangement links TRBV5-5 to TRBJ2-2; tentative D call: TRBD1 (6 bases). Trimming removed 2 bases at V and 7 bases at J, with 18 bases between. Germline V lookup: CDR1 SGHKS, CDR2 YYEKEE (reference sequence). The CDR3 loop spans 16 amino acids. CDR3 sequence: CASSLSTGIPHGELFF. The CDR3 bases are TGTGCCAGCAGCTTATCTACAGGGATTCCCCACGGGGAGCTGTTTTTT. The full variable domain, its missing parts supplied by reference TRBV5-5 and TRBJ2-2, is DAGVTQSPTHLIKTRGQQVTLRCSPISGHKSVSWYQQVLGQGPQFIFQYYEKEERGRGNFPDRFSARQFPNYSSELNVNALLLGDSALYLCASSLSTGIPHGELFFGEGSRLTVL.

The chain combines TRBV11-3 with TRBJ2-6, with 8 bases aligning to TRBD1. Germline V gene data show CDR1 as SGHNT and CDR2 as YENEEA. This CDR3 is built from 17 residues. The trim removed 5 bases at V and 0 bases at J, leaving 6 bases unmatched. Here the CDR3 DNA reads TGTGCCAGCAGCCCAGGACAGGGAATCTCTGGGGCCAACGTCCTGACTTTC. Encoded protein: CASSPGQGISGANVLTF.

This clonotype was recorded at least ten times. This chain connects TRBV29-1 to TRBJ2-5; 8 bases match TRBD1. CDR1 is SQVTM, CDR2 ANQGSEA, per germline. The CDR3 has 13 amino acids. After removal of 5 bases from V and 5 bases from J, the junction contained 7 bases not matched to a gene. CDR3 in amino acids: CSVRQGMGETQYF. CDR3 DNA: TGCAGCGTTAGACAGGGGATGGGTGAGACCCAGTACTTC. The entire variable domain, with the rest obtained from reference TRBV29-1 and TRBJ2-5, is as follows: SAVISQKPSRDICQRGTSLTIQCQVDSQVTMMFWYRQQPGQSLTLIATANQGSEATYESGFVIDKFPISRPNLTFSTLTVSNMSPEDSSIYLCSVRQGMGETQYFGPGTRLLVL.

This clonotype showed up many times. The J gene is TRBJ2-1, the V gene TRBV29-1; D gene unclear. V shed 4 bases and J shed 10 bases, with 8 bases lying between them. Germline V gene lookup returns CDR1 SQVTM and CDR2 ANQGSEA. The length of the CDR3 is 10 residues. This CDR3 is CSVGRWEQFF. The CDR3 DNA is TGCAGCGTTGGTCGTTGGGAGCAGTTCTTC.

The V call is TRBV19, the J call TRBJ2-1; D uncertain. This CDR3 region has 14 residues. The V and J ends lost 5 bases and 3 bases respectively, with 11 bases between them. Germline V CDR1 and CDR2: LNHDA, SQIVND (reference sequence). The CDR3 loop reads CASSLNGIYNEQFF. In DNA, the CDR3 is TGTGCCAGTAGTCTTAATGGAATCTACAATGAGCAGTTCTTC.

There are a few counts of this clonotype. V and J are TRBV5-1 and TRBJ2-3, with 11 bases identical to TRBD2. CDR1 SGHRS and CDR2 YFSETQ come from the germline V gene. Trimming at V came to 4 bases and at J to 2 bases, leaving 3 bases not matched to a gene. This CDR3 region has 15 residues. The chain's CDR3 is CASSILAGVTDTQYF. In DNA, the CDR3 is TGCGCCAGCAGCATACTAGCGGGGGTCACAGATACGCAGTATTTT.

Here the CDR3 DNA reads TGTGCCAGCAGCGAAGACGGGGAGGGCTACAATGAGCAGTTCTTC. The encoded protein is CASSEDGEGYNEQFF. V gene TRBV6-2 or TRBV6-3 combines with J gene TRBJ2-1; 7 nucleotides line up with TRBD2. V lost 6 bases to trimming and J lost 3 bases; unmatched junction nucleotides: 8. The CDR3 covers 15 residues. CDR1 is MNHEY, CDR2 SVGEGT, per germline.

This clonotype was observed a few times. The V and J genes are TRBV5-1 and TRBJ2-7; D is perhaps TRBD1 (5 bases). CDR3 length: 15 amino acids. Germline assignment: CDR1 SGHRS and CDR2 YFSETQ. Deletions cut 0 bases from V and 2 bases from J, with 12 bases between. In nucleotides, the CDR3 is TGCGCCAGCAGCTTGGTGGGGCAGGCCACCTACGAGCAGTACTTC. Translating it yields CASSLVGQATYEQYF.

V gene TRBV29-1 combines with J gene TRBJ1-2; no definite D call. The ends were cut back, 4 bases at V and 4 bases at J, with 13 bases in the middle. This CDR3 contains 13 residues. Germline CDR1 is SQVTM and CDR2 is ANQGSEA. CDR3 DNA: TGCAGCGTTGGATCGGCGGAACCCTATGGCTACACCTTC. Amino acid sequence: CSVGSAEPYGYTF.

This clonotype was seen a few times. This chain connects TRBV10-3 to TRBJ2-6; TRBD1 matches 7 bases. Unmatched junction bases numbered 16, after V lost 6 bases and J lost 2 bases. This CDR3 comprises 19 residues. Germline CDR1 is ENHRY and CDR2 is SYGVKD. CDR3 DNA: TGTGCCATCAGGAGTACTGGACAGGCAAACGTCCCTGGGGCCAACGTCCTGACTTTC. This encodes CAIRSTGQANVPGANVLTF.

The CDR3 region has the DNA TGCAGTGCTAGAGTTGGGCATTCAGGGGGCAATCAGCCCCAGCATTTT. Translated, it gives CSARVGHSGGNQPQHF. The chain carries TRBV20-1 and TRBJ1-5, with D possibly being TRBD1 (6 bases). CDR3 length: 16 residues. Germline V CDR1 and CDR2: DFQATT, SNEGSKA (reference sequence). Trimming took 1 base from V and 2 from J, leaving 15 bases between them.

This clonotype was observed at least ten times. The chain joins TRBV2 to TRBJ2-5, with 11 bases matching TRBD2. CDR3 length equals 15 residues. Germline loops: CDR1 SNHLY, CDR2 FYNNEI. J was trimmed by 5 bases and V by 6 bases; bases with no gene match: 8. The CDR3 here is CASSLTSGRSETQYF. The CDR3 coding sequence is TGTGCCAGCAGCCTAACTAGCGGGAGAAGCGAGACCCAGTACTTC.

The table lists this clonotype with a few counts. The V gene is TRBV10-3, the J gene TRBJ1-2; 7 bases map to TRBD1. The CDR3 loop spans 16 amino acids. The germline V gene has CDR1 ENHRY and CDR2 SYGVKD. The V segment lost 2 bases and the J segment 8 bases; nucleotides outside the gene matches: 14. Here the CDR3 DNA reads TGTGCCATCAGTGAGAACAGGGGCGAGTATGCGGGCGGCTACACCTTC. Translated: CAISENRGEYAGGYTF.

This clonotype was seen a handful of times. The chain has TRBV12-3 or TRBV12-4 and TRBJ1-5; 10 bases align to TRBD1. CDR3 size: 17 residues. Losses at the gene ends were 6 bases for V and 3 bases for J; bases not matched to a gene: 11. The chain's CDR3 is CASSEVGTGEVNQPQHF. CDR3 in DNA: TGTGCCAGCAGCGAAGTAGGGACAGGGGAAGTCAATCAGCCCCAGCATTTT.

V usage is TRBV7-2 and J usage is TRBJ2-5; no definite D call. CDR3 length: 15 amino acids. V was clipped by 0 bases and J by 5 bases, with 13 bases between them. Per germline, CDR1 SGHTA and CDR2 FQGNSA. CDR3 sequence: CASSLASSWAETQYF. The CDR3 DNA reads TGTGCCAGCAGCTTAGCGTCCTCCTGGGCCGAGACCCAGTACTTC.

In this sample, this clonotype turned up many times. This chain links TRBV29-1 with TRBJ2-5; D not certain. Per germline, CDR1 SQVTM and CDR2 ANQGSEA. This CDR3 spans 11 amino acids. Trimming removed 3 bases at V and 5 bases at J, with 7 bases between. The chain's CDR3 is CSVEITETQYF. The CDR3 DNA reads as TGCAGCGTTGAGATAACGGAGACCCAGTACTTC.

In this sample, this clonotype turned up a few times. The chain links TRBV7-8 to TRBJ2-1; 12 bases line up with TRBD2. CDR1 is SGHVS, CDR2 FQNEAQ, per germline. Losses at the gene ends were 6 bases for V and 7 bases for J; bases not matched to a gene: 10. The CDR3 is 16 residues long. The CDR3 DNA sequence: TGTGCCAGCAGTCTAGAGACTAGCGGGAGTAGGAATGAGCAGTTCTTC. Translated: CASSLETSGSRNEQFF.

This sequence joins TRBV5-1 and TRBJ2-7, with TRBD2 matching over 9 bases. From germline, CDR1 is SGHRS and CDR2 YFSETQ. The CDR3 has 15 residues. With 2 bases clipped from V and 4 bases from J, the junction kept 7 bases outside the gene matches. The CDR3 DNA reads TGCGCCAGCAGCTTATTTGTAGCGGGAGATTACGAGCAGTACTTC. Its translation is CASSLFVAGDYEQYF.

In its sample, this clonotype was seen a few times. The rearrangement uses TRBV10-3 and TRBJ2-5; D ambiguous. This CDR3 is 16 amino acids long. V lost 2 bases and J lost 4, with 17 bases in between. Germline loops: CDR1 ENHRY, CDR2 SYGVKD. The chain's CDR3 is CAISEGISRRSETQYF. As DNA, the CDR3 is TGTGCCATCAGTGAGGGAATCAGCAGGAGATCAGAGACCCAGTACTTC.

This chain connects TRBV28 to TRBJ2-3; possible D gene TRBD2, 5 bases. V was pared by 5 bases and J by 0 bases, with 18 bases between. The CDR3 is 17 residues long. The germline V gene has CDR1 MDHEN and CDR2 SYDVKM. The CDR3 loop reads CASSAPQQRESTDTQYF. CDR3 nucleotide sequence: TGTGCCAGCAGTGCCCCTCAGCAGAGGGAAAGCACAGATACGCAGTATTTT.

This clonotype was recorded a few times. One end of the junction does not line up with germline, which may come from a read error. The chain carries TRBV7-9 and TRBJ2-7; 7 bases agree with TRBD1. The CDR3 runs 13 residues. From germline, CDR1 is SEHNR and CDR2 FQNEAQ (reference sequence). The CDR3 DNA is TGTGCCAGCACCTTAGGGGGCGTCTACGAGCAGTACTTC. Translation: CASTLGGVYEQYF.

This clonotype appeared a few times. V and J are TRBV7-3 and TRBJ1-2; a weak D match, TRBD1 (5 bases). The CDR3 consists of 15 residues. V lost 1 base to trimming and J lost 10 bases, with 19 bases between them. Germline V gives CDR1 SGHTA, CDR2 FQGTGA. DNA for the CDR3: TGTGCCAGCAGCTTAAAGGGCCGGGACGGCACGTCCTACACCTTC. This codes for CASSLKGRDGTSYTF.

The chain carries TRBV9 and TRBJ2-1; 9 bases match TRBD2. Germline trimming cut 0 bases from V and 3 bases from J; bases unmatched to any gene: 7. The CDR3 has 17 amino acids. Germline assignment: CDR1 SGDLS and CDR2 YYNGEE. CDR3 in amino acids: CASSVESGRRIYNEQFF. DNA of the CDR3: TGTGCCAGCAGCGTAGAGAGCGGGAGGAGGATCTACAATGAGCAGTTCTTC.

The chain employs TRBV3-1 and TRBJ2-7, with TRBD1 identical over 7 bases. Germline CDR1 and CDR2: LGHDT and YNNKEL (reference sequence). This CDR3 contains 15 residues. V dropped 1 base and J dropped 7; count of bases not matched to a gene: 10. The CDR3 reads CASSQVRGRVLEQYF. The CDR3 DNA sequence: TGTGCCAGCAGCCAAGTTAGGGGGCGAGTACTTGAGCAGTACTTC.

This clonotype was seen many times. The chain carries TRBV10-3 and TRBJ2-3, with unresolved D. Germline CDR1 and CDR2: ENHRY and SYGVKD. The CDR3 totals 15 residues. Trimming shortened V by 4 bases and J by 1 base, and 12 bases separated the two germline ends. CDR3 region: CAISGTGVGTDTQYF. For the CDR3, the DNA is TGTGCCATCAGTGGGACCGGTGTAGGCACAGATACGCAGTATTTT.

The chain uses TRBV6-1 and TRBJ2-5; possible D gene TRBD1, 6 bases. From germline, CDR1 is MNHNS and CDR2 SASEGT. CDR3 length equals 15 residues. Trimming pared 7 bases from V and 5 bases from J, leaving 20 bases between. The CDR3: CASIRQEVRKETQYF. CDR3 coding DNA: TGTGCCAGCATCCGACAGGAGGTGAGGAAGGAGACCCAGTACTTC.

This clonotype was found a few times. This chain connects TRBV14 to TRBJ1-6; D may be TRBD1 (6 bases). V was shortened by 0 bases and J by 9 bases, with 12 bases between the two germline ends. Per germline, CDR1 SGHDN and CDR2 FVKESK. The CDR3 contains 15 residues. This CDR3 is CASSQERGTSSPLHF. The CDR3 DNA reads TGTGCCAGCAGCCAAGAAAGGGGGACCAGTTCACCCCTCCACTTT.

This clonotype has just a few counts. This sequence joins TRBV11-2 and TRBJ1-6; D is possibly TRBD1 (5 bases). Germline loops: CDR1 SGHAT, CDR2 FQNNGV. Deletions cut 6 bases from V and 7 bases from J, with 13 bases between. CDR3 length: 14 amino acids. The CDR3 reads CASSSGDGNSPLHF. The DNA for the CDR3 is TGTGCCAGCAGTTCTGGGGACGGAAATTCACCCCTCCACTTT. Drawing the rest from reference TRBV11-2 and TRBJ1-6, the complete variable domain is EAGVAQSPRYKIIEKRQSVAFWCNPISGHATLYWYQQILGQGPKLLIQFQNNGVVDDSQLPKDRFSAERLKGVDSTLKIQPAKLEDSAVYLCASSSGDGNSPLHFGNGTRLTVT.